One and the same sample provided the 13 T cell receptor beta chains below, sequenced in a study of Graves' ophthalmopathy and Graves' hyperthyroidism. The TCR beta CDR3 regions underwent amplification from RNA transcripts. RT-PCR with HTBI primers came first, then second-round multiplex PCR. TCRdb reprocessed the multiplex PCR reads with MiXCR, giving one entry per CDR3 protein. The repertoire has hundreds of thousands of distinct CDR3 sequences, about 47% of them found once; the top ten carry 40% to 55%. Sequences were obtained from peripheral blood. These receptors were collected from an adult man with Graves' ophthalmopathy.

The V call is TRBV10-3, the J call TRBJ1-1; D is uncertain. The germline CDR1 and CDR2 sequences are ENHRY and SYGVKD. This CDR3 has 13 residues. V was pared by 7 bases and J by 3 bases, with 12 bases between. As DNA, the CDR3 is TGTGCCATCAATAAAAACGGGGACACTGAAGCTTTCTTT. Protein product: CAINKNGDTEAFF.

The rearrangement links TRBV5-5 to TRBJ1-4; D call uncertain. V dropped 4 bases and J dropped 6 bases, with 10 bases sitting between them. CDR3 length: 13 amino acids. In germline, CDR1 is SGHKS, CDR2 YYEKEE (reference sequence). CDR3 loop: CASSPNSDEKLFF. The CDR3 nucleotides read TGTGCCAGCAGCCCAAACAGTGATGAAAAACTGTTTTTT.

This clonotype was observed many times. The V call is TRBV6-5, the J call TRBJ1-3; no firm D call. The length of the CDR3 is 16 residues. V was cut by 0 bases and J by 0 bases, with 9 bases left in between. The germline V gene has CDR1 MNHEY and CDR2 SVGAGI. DNA of the CDR3: TGTGCCAGCAGTTACTCACCCGGGAACTCTGGAAACACCATATATTTT. It specifies CASSYSPGNSGNTIYF.

The V call is TRBV4-1, the J call TRBJ2-2; D is ambiguous. The germline CDR1 and CDR2 sequences are MGHRA and YSYEKL. The CDR3 is made up of 16 amino acids. The V gene lost 0 bases and the J gene lost 0 bases, with 8 bases spanning the gap. Here the CDR3 reads CASSQEGSANTGELFF. The CDR3 DNA reads as TGCGCCAGCAGCCAAGAAGGAAGTGCGAACACCGGGGAGCTGTTTTTT.

The chain is built from TRBV5-5 and TRBJ2-7, with TRBD1 matching over 7 bases. With V trimmed by 6 bases and J by 6 bases, 9 bases remained unmatched. This CDR3 region has 13 residues. Germline-derived CDR1 and CDR2 are SGHKS and YYEKEE (reference sequence). The CDR3 nucleotides are TGTGCCAGCACCCTCCTAAGGGGGCTCGAGCAGTACTTC. Its translation is CASTLLRGLEQYF.

This clonotype appeared a few times. V gene TRBV3-1 combines with J gene TRBJ1-6; D perhaps matches TRBD1 (5 bases). Germline CDR1 reads LGHDT; CDR2 reads YNNKEL (reference sequence). This CDR3 is 15 amino acids long. The V gene lost 1 base and the J gene lost 10 bases, with 14 bases spanning the gap. In DNA, the CDR3 is TGTGCCAGCAGCCAAGGGTCCGGGACCGAGTCACCCCTCCACTTT. Translated, it gives CASSQGSGTESPLHF.

This sequence joins TRBV4-3 and TRBJ2-7; D remains ambiguous. CDR1 is LGHNA, CDR2 YSLEER, per germline. This CDR3 comprises 15 residues. V lost 5 bases and J lost 2, with 16 bases in between. The CDR3 DNA sequence: TGCGCCAGCAGCTCCCCCGTGGCGCCTCCCTACGAGCAGTACTTC. Residues: CASSSPVAPPYEQYF.

This clonotype was counted a few times. The chain joins TRBV5-4 to TRBJ2-7; D is perhaps TRBD1 (6 bases). Germline CDR1 is SGHNT and CDR2 is YYREEE (reference sequence). V lost 4 bases, J lost 0 bases, and 11 bases lay in between. This CDR3 contains 14 residues. The CDR3 coding sequence is TGTGCCAGCAGCCTATACAGGGACTCCTACGAGCAGTACTTC. Translating gives CASSLYRDSYEQYF.

The chain has TRBV5-5 and TRBJ1-4, with a weak D call TRBD1 (5 bases). Germline CDR1 reads SGHKS; CDR2 reads YYEKEE (reference sequence). The CDR3 sequence is 14 residues long. V lost 5 bases and J 1 base, leaving 9 bases between the germline ends. CDR3 in amino acids: CASSRRGTNEKLFF. The CDR3, as DNA: TGTGCCAGCAGTCGGAGGGGAACTAATGAAAAACTGTTTTTT. The whole variable domain, remainder taken from reference TRBV5-5 and TRBJ1-4, is DAGVTQSPTHLIKTRGQQVTLRCSPISGHKSVSWYQQVLGQGPQFIFQYYEKEERGRGNFPDRFSARQFPNYSSELNVNALLLGDSALYLCASSRRGTNEKLFFGSGTQLSVL.

This clonotype has just a few counts. The rearrangement joins TRBV10-3 to TRBJ2-7, with TRBD1 matching over 9 bases. V gave up 2 bases and J gave up 7 bases; unmatched junction bases: 6. Per the germline V gene, CDR1 is ENHRY and CDR2 is SYGVKD. This CDR3 is 14 amino acids long. The CDR3 DNA reads as TGTGCCATCAGTGAGCCGCCGGGACAGGGAGAGCAGTACTTC. It translates to CAISEPPGQGEQYF.

This chain joins TRBV25-1 and TRBJ2-2, with a weak D call TRBD2 (6 bases). This CDR3 has 15 amino acids. V was clipped by 6 bases and J by 1 base, with 12 bases between them. The germline V gene has CDR1 MGHDK and CDR2 SYGVNS. In DNA, the CDR3 is TGTGCCAGCAGAAATCCGGGACTGAACACCGGGGAGCTGTTTTTT. This gives the protein CASRNPGLNTGELFF.

Ten or more counts support this clonotype. V and J are TRBV20-1 and TRBJ2-5; 16 bases line up with TRBD2. This CDR3 is built from 17 residues. The V gene end was trimmed by 3 bases and the J gene end by 1 base; junction bases not matched to a gene: 5. Germline V gene data show CDR1 as DFQATT and CDR2 as SNEGSKA (reference sequence). This CDR3 reads CSARGLAGGPIQETQYF. Written as DNA, the CDR3 is TGCAGTGCTAGGGGACTAGCGGGAGGGCCGATCCAAGAGACCCAGTACTTC.

The chain uses TRBV7-2 and TRBJ2-2; possibly TRBD1 for D (6 bases). V lost 0 bases to trimming and J lost 2 bases, with 16 bases between them. Germline lookup yields CDR1 SGHTA and CDR2 FQGNSA. The CDR3 covers 18 residues. The CDR3 nucleotides read TGTGCCAGCAGCTTAGCCCGGATAATACAGGGAAACACCGGGGAGCTGTTTTTT. It is translated as CASSLARIIQGNTGELFF.